This section outlines one T cell receptor (beta chain) sequence together with its context. Antigen specificity is unknown. An end of the junction differs from the germline gene, which may be a read error. When the RNA was reverse transcribed, random hexamers were used with an input of roughly 0.5 to 1 ug. The immunoSEQ assay covered 54 Vbeta and 13 Jbeta segments for CDR3. From the immunoSEQ multiplex PCR reads, TCRdb called clonotypes with MiXCR, one entry per CDR3 protein. The data show about 150,000 distinct CDR3 sequences, roughly nine tenths seen once. The V gene's germline CDR1 is DFQATT and CDR2 SNEGSKA (reference sequence). CDR3 size: 16 residues. This sample is drawn from a study of CD8 T cells in Susac syndrome. TCR beta from blood CD8+ and CD4+ T cells was sequenced. It was negative isolation that provided the CD8+ and CD4+ T cells, whereas TEMRA cells were enriched by FACS. Study findings and constraints: As acknowledged by the study, its TCR sequencing and HLA analysis included a relatively small number of individuals.

The gene calls are TRBV20-1 and TRBJ1-1; D is ambiguous. Material for sequencing was CD4+ T cells from PBMCs. This clonotype was obtained from a human donor in good health. The CDR3, as DNA: TGCAGTGCTAGTGCGGCAACCGATCCGATGAACACTGAAGCTTCCTTT. This sequence encodes CSASAATDPMNTEASF.